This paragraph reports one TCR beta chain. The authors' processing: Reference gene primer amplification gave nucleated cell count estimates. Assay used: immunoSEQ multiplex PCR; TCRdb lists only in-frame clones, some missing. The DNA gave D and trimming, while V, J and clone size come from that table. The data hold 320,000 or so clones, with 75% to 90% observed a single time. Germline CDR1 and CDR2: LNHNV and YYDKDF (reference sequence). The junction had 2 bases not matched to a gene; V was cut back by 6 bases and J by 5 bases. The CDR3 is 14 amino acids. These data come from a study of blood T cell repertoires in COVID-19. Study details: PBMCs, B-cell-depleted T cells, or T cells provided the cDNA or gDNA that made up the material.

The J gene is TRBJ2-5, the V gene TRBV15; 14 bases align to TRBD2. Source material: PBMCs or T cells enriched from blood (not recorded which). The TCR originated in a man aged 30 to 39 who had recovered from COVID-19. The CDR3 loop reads CATRTSGGGETQYF. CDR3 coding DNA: TGTGCCACCAGGACTAGCGGGGGGGGTGAGACCCAGTACTTC.